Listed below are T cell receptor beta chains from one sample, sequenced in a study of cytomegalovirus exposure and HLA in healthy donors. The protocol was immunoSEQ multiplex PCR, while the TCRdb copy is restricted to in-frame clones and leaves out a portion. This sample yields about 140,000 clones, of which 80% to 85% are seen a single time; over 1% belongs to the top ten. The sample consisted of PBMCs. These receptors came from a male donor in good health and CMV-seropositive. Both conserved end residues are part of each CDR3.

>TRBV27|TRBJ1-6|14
CASSLSGVDSPLHF
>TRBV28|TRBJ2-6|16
CASSYTGDPGANVLTF
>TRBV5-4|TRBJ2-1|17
CASSLAIGQGLIDEQFF
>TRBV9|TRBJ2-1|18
CASSRRDRSMGGHNEQFF
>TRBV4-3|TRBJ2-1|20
CASSQWTSGWTAVTYNEQFF
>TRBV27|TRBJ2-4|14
CASRGRAGKNIQYF
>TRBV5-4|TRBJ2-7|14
CASSHGDRGHEQYF
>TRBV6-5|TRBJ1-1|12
CASRGGNTEAFF
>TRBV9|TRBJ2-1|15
CASSVDGSGIREQFF
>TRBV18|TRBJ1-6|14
CASSPGQENSPLHF
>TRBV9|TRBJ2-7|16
CASSVAGTSGRYEQYF
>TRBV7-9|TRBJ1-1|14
CASSLTGGNTEAFF
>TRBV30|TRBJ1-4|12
CAYRGTNEKLFF
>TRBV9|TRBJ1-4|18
CASSVEGRAGQGSEKLFF
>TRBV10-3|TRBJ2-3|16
CAISESGGISTDTQYF
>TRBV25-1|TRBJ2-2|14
CASSASGAAGELFF
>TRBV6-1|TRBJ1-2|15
CASRTQAGDFYGYTF
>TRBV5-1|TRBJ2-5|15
CASSLRTSGGETQYF
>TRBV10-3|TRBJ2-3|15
CAISALGTRADTQYF
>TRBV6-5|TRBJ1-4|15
CASTLSWATNEKLFF
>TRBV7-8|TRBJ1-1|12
CASSLGASEAFF
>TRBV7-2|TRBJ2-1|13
CASSVQGTGEQFF
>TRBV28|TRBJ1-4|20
CASSFFLLHDRGFNNEKLFF
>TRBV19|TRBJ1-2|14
CASSIETVNYGYTF
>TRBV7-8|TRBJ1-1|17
CASSLAVTGRPNTEAFF
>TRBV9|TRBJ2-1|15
CASSWTSGRGNEQFF
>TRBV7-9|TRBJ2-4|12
CASTGDKNIQYF
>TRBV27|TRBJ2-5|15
CASGGGGLAEETQYF
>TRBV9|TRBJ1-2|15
CASSVQGSSNYGYTF
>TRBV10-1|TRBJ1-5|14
CASQTGGRNQPQHF
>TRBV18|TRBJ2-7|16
CASSPRMDSNSYEQYF
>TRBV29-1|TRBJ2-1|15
CSVDGPRSSYNEQFF
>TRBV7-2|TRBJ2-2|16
CASSPRPGGSTGELFF
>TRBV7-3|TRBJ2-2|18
CASSPQGLAGVGTGELFF
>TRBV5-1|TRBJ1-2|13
CASSTDGDYGYTF
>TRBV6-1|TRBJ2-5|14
CASSRGQGYETQYF
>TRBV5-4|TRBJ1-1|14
CASSQDRSYTEAFF
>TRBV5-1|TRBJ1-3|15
CASSITGLAGNTIYF
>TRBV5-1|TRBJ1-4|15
CASSPGQSPNEKLFF
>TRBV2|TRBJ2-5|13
CASSEQQMETQYF
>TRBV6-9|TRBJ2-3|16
CASSSVTGQPTDTQYF
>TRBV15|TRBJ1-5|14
CATSEQGLNQPQHF
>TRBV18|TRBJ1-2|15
CASSLGPTGGNGYTF
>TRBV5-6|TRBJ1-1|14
CASSLQGRATEAFF
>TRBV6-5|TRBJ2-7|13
CASYESRGMEQYF
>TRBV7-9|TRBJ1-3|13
CASSLRIGDTIYF
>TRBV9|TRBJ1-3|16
CASSVGGTPPGNTIYF
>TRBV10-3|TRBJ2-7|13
CASKPQDSYEQYF
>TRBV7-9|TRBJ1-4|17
CASSLVSSTGGVEKLFF
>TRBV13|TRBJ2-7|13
CASSLGTAYEQYF
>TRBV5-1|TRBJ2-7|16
CASSSIAGGSSYEQYF